This entry concerns a single TCR beta chain. Clones were sequenced by immunoSEQ multiplex PCR, and TCRdb holds only the in-frame ones, with some missing. Of hundreds of thousands of clones in the sample, roughly 90% were seen once. V shed 6 bases, J shed 9 bases, and the junction held 10 bases outside the gene matches. Germline V lookup: CDR1 MNHEY, CDR2 SMNVEV (reference sequence). CDR3 length: 16 residues. The sample comes from a study of shared T cell receptors in the human thymus. The same data also went into a second study, on human thymus T cells. That publication notes: It was from resections taken during corrective heart surgery that the thymus tissue came. Thymic repertoires of unrelated individuals were reported in related research to overlap highly.

The V call is TRBV27, the J call TRBJ2-1; TRBD2 aligns across 14 bases. The receptor comes from a boy in the first two years of life with a congenital heart defect. The sequencing sample was made of thymocytes. The CDR3 protein is CASRDKPGLAGAEQFF. The DNA for the CDR3 is TGTGCCAGCAGAGACAAGCCGGGACTAGCGGGAGCTGAGCAGTTCTTC.